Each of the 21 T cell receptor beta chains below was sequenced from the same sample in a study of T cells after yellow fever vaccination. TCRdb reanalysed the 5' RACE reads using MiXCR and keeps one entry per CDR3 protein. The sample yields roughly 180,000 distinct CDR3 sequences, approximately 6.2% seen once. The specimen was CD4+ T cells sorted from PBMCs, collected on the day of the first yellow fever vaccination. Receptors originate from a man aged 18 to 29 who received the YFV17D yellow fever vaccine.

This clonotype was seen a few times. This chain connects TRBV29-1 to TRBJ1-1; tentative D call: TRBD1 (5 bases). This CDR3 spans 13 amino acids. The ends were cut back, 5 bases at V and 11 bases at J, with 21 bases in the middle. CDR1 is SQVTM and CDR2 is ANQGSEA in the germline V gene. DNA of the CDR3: TGCAGCGTTTCTCAGGGCAATTCCATTGGGGCTTTCTTT. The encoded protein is CSVSQGNSIGAFF. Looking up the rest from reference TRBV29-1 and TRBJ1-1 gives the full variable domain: SAVISQKPSRDICQRGTSLTIQCQVDSQVTMMFWYRQQPGQSLTLIATANQGSEATYESGFVIDKFPISRPNLTFSTLTVSNMSPEDSSIYLCSVSQGNSIGAFFGQGTRLTVV.

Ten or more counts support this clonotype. The CDR3 DNA reads TGCGCCAGCAGCTTGCTAATTTCAACTGAAGCTTTCTTT. Translation gives CASSLLISTEAFF. J is TRBJ1-1 and V is TRBV5-1; D is undetermined. CDR3 size: 13 residues. V lost 1 base to trimming and J lost 5 bases, with 9 bases between them. Germline V CDR1 and CDR2: SGHRS, YFSETQ.

The CDR3 spells CASSLGGTAPYEQYV. CDR3 coding DNA: TGTGCCAGCAGCTTGGGGGGGACAGCACCCTACGAGCAGTACGTC. The chain couples TRBV5-4 to TRBJ2-7; TRBD1 agrees at 7 bases. The CDR3 length is 15 residues. The ends lost 0 bases at V and 2 bases at J; junction bases unmatched: 5. Germline V gives CDR1 SGHNT, CDR2 YYREEE (reference sequence).

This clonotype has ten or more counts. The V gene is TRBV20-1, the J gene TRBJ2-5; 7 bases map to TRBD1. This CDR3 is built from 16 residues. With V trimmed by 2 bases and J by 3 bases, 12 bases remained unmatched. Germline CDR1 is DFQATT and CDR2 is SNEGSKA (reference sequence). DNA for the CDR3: TGCAGTGCTAGAACAGGACAGGCGCGATGGGAAGAGACCCAGTACTTC. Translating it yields CSARTGQARWEETQYF.

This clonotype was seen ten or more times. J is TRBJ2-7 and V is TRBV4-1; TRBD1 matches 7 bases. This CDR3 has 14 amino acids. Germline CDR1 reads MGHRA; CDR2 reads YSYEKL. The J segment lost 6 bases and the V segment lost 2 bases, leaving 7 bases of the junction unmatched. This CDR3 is CASSQRPGQPEQYV. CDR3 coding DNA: TGCGCCAGCAGCCAACGTCCGGGACAGCCCGAGCAGTACGTC.

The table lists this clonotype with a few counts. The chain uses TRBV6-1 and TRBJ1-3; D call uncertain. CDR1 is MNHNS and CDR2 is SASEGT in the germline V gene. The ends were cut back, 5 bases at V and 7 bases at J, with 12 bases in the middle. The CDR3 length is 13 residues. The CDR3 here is CASSPRSLNTIYF. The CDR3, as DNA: TGTGCCAGCAGTCCCAGAAGTCTGAACACCATATATTTT.

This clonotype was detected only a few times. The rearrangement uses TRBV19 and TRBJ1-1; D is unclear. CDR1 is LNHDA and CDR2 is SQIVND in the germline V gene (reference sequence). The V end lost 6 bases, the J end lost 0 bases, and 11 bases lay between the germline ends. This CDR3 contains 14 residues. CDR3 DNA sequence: TGTGCCAGTAGCCCCTCTTATATGAACACTGAAGCTTTCTTT. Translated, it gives CASSPSYMNTEAFF. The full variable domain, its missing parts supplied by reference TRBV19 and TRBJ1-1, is DGGITQSPKYLFRKEGQNVTLSCEQNLNHDAMYWYRQDPGQGLRLIYYSQIVNDFQKGDIAEGYSVSREKKESFPLTVTSAQKNPTAFYLCASSPSYMNTEAFFGQGTRLTVV.

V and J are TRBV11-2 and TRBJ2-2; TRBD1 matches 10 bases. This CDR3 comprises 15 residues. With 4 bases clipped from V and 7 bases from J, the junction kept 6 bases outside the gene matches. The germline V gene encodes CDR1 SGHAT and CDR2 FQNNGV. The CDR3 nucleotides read TGTGCCAGCAGCTCAAGACAGGGGGCCAACGGGGAGCTGTTTTTT. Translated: CASSSRQGANGELFF.

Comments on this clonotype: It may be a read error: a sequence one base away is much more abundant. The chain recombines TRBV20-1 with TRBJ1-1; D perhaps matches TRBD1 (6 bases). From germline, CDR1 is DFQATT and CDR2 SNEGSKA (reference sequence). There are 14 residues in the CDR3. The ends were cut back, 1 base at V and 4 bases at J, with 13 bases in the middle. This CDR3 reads CSARGDKCGTEAFF. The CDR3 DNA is TGCAGTGCTAGAGGGGACAAGTGCGGCACTGAAGCTTTCTTT.

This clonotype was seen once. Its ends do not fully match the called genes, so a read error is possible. This CDR3 reads CACSLALGDSLENEQFF. The CDR3 DNA follows: TGTGCCTGCAGTTTAGCTCTAGGGGACAGCCTAGAAAATGAGCAGTTCTTC. The gene calls are TRBV3-1 and TRBJ2-1, with TRBD1 matching over 7 bases. The CDR3 extends over 17 amino acids. The germline V gene encodes CDR1 LGHDT and CDR2 YNNKEL (reference sequence).

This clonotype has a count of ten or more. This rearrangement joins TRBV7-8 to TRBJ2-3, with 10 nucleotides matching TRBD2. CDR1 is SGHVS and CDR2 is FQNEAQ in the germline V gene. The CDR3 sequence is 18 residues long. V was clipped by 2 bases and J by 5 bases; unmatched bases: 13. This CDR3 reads CASSLYPPSGGALDTQYF. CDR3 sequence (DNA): TGTGCCAGCAGCTTATACCCCCCAAGCGGGGGGGCCTTAGATACGCAGTATTTT.

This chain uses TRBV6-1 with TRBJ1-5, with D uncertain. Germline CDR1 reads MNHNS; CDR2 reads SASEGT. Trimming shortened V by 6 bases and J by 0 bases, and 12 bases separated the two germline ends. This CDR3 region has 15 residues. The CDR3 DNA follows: TGTGCCAGCAGGGCGTTCCTATATAGCAATCAGCCCCAGCATTTT. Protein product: CASRAFLYSNQPQHF.

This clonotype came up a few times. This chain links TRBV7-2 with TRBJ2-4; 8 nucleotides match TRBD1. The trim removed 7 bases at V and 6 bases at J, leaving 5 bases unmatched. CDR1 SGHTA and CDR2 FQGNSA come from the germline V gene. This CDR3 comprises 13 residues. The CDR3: CASKQGGANIQYF. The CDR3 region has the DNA TGTGCCAGCAAACAGGGGGGCGCAAACATTCAGTACTTC.

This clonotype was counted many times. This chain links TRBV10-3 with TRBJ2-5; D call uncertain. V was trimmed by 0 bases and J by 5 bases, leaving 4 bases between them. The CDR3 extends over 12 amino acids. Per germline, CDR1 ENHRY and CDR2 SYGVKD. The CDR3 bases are TGTGCCATCAGTGAGTCGGGGGAGACCCAGTACTTC. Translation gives CAISESGETQYF.

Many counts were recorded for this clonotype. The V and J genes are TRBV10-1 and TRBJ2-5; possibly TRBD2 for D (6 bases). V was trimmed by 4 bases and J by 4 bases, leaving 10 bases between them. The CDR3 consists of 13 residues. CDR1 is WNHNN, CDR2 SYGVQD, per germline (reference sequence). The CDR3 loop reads CASSGLDGETQYF. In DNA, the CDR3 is TGCGCCAGCAGTGGACTAGACGGAGAGACCCAGTACTTC.

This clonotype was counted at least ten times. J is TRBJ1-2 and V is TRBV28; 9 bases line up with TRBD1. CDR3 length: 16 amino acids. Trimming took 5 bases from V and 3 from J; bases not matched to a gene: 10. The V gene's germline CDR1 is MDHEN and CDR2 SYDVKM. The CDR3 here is CASSGTGWPGDYGYTF. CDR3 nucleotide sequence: TGTGCCAGCAGTGGGACAGGGTGGCCTGGGGACTATGGCTACACCTTC.

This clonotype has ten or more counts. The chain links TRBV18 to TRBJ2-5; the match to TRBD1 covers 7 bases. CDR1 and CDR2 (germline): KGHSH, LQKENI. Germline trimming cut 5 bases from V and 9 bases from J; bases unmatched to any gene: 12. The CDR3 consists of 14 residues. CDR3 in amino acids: CASSSNGPQGAQYF. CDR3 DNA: TGTGCCAGCTCATCAAACGGACCTCAGGGGGCCCAGTACTTC.

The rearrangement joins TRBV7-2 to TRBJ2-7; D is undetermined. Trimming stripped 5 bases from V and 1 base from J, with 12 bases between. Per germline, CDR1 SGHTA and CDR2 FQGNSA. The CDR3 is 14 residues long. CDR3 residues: CASSPQGNSYEQYV. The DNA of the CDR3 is TGTGCCAGCAGCCCCCAAGGCAATTCCTACGAGCAGTACGTC.

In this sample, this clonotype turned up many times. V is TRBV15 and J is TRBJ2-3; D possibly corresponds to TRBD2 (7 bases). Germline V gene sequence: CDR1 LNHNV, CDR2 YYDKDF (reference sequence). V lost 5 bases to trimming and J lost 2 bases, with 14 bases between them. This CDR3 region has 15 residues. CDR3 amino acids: CATSRTGGHTDTQYF. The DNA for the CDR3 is TGTGCCACCAGCCGTACCGGGGGGCACACAGATACGCAGTATTTT.

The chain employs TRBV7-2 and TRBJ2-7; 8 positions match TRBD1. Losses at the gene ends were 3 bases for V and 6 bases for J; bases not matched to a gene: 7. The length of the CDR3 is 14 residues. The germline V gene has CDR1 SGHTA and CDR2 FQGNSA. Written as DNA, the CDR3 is TGTGCCAGCAGCTTCGACAGGGGATGGGGCGAGCAGTACTTC. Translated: CASSFDRGWGEQYF.

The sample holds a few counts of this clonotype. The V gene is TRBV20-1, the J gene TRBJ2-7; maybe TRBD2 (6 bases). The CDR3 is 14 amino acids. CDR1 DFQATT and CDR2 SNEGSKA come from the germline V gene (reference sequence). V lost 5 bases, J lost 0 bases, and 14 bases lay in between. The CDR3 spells CSAAGPLSSYEQYF. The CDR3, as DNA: TGCAGTGCTGCGGGACCCCTGAGCTCCTACGAGCAGTACTTC.